Listed here are 13 T cell receptor beta chains from one sample, sequenced in a study of human T cells and chemical hapten exposure. Each CDR3 protein gets one entry after TCRdb re-called the RACE reads with MiXCR. The table includes some 90,000 distinct CDR3 sequences, about a tenth detected once. The time point denotes: patch test 3, about 24 weeks after DPC sensitization. Treatment specified: therapeutic diphenylcyclopropenone sensitization with weekly scalp DPC. Here the sequenced sample was whole blood, taken in connection with sensitization to the hapten diphenylcyclopropenone (DPC). These receptors were collected from a woman aged 25 to 39 with alopecia areata. Some clones in this sample may be carry-over from other donors' samples.

The chain couples TRBV28 to TRBJ2-7, with D perhaps matching TRBD1 or TRBD2 (6 bases each). Germline assignment: CDR1 MDHEN and CDR2 SYDVKM. The CDR3 runs to 14 residues. The ends were cut back, 8 bases at V and 2 bases at J, with 16 bases in the middle. DNA for the CDR3: TGTGCCAGCCAACCCGGGGGCGCAACCTACGAGCAGTACGTC. It yields the protein CASQPGGATYEQYV.

The chain combines TRBV7-9 with TRBJ2-5; D is unresolved. Deletions cut 7 bases from V and 2 bases from J, with 8 bases between. From germline, CDR1 is SEHNR and CDR2 FQNEAQ (reference sequence). The CDR3 extends over 12 amino acids. The CDR3 sequence: CASTPRQETQYF. The CDR3 nucleotides read TGTGCCAGCACCCCCAGGCAAGAGACCCAGTACTTC.

This clonotype was observed at least ten times. This chain connects TRBV6-2 or TRBV6-3 to TRBJ2-7; TRBD1 agrees at 8 bases. Germline V gene lookup returns CDR1 MNHEY and CDR2 SVGEGT. V was pared by 8 bases and J by 3 bases, with 6 bases of the junction left unmatched. The CDR3 has 13 amino acids. CDR3 DNA: TGTGCCAGCCGGACAGGGAGAGACTACGAGCAGTACTTC. It yields the protein CASRTGRDYEQYF.

This clonotype was seen many times. This chain joins TRBV6-2 or TRBV6-3 and TRBJ2-2; TRBD2 matches 11 bases. V lost 1 base and J lost 6; bases outside the gene matches: 1. The CDR3 consists of 15 residues. Germline V gene lookup returns CDR1 MNHEY and CDR2 SVGEGT. CDR3 sequence reads: CASSYLLAGAGELFF. CDR3 in DNA: TGTGCCAGCAGTTACTTACTAGCGGGAGCCGGGGAGCTGTTTTTT.

This clonotype was seen repeatedly, ten times or more. V and J are TRBV28 and TRBJ1-2; D may be TRBD1 (6 bases). Germline-derived CDR1 and CDR2 are MDHEN and SYDVKM. The CDR3 has 13 residues. V lost 2 bases to trimming and J lost 6 bases, with 10 bases between them. DNA of the CDR3: TGTGCCAGCAGTTTAGGGACAAGAGATGGCTACACCTTC. This translates into CASSLGTRDGYTF.

The sample holds a few counts of this clonotype. The genes are TRBV29-1 and TRBJ2-2; no reliable D call. The CDR3 totals 13 residues. Germline V lookup: CDR1 SQVTM, CDR2 ANQGSEA. Trimming removed 7 bases from V and 5 bases from J, with 14 bases in between. CDR3 nucleotides: TGCAGCGCTTCCCTTACTGGAACCGGGGAGCTGTTTTTT. Residues: CSASLTGTGELFF.

This clonotype has a count of ten or more. The rearrangement links TRBV29-1 to TRBJ2-6; 10 nucleotides agree with TRBD1. The CDR3 is made up of 17 amino acids. Germline assignment: CDR1 SQVTM and CDR2 ANQGSEA. V lost 2 bases, J lost 2 bases, and 6 bases stayed unmatched. The CDR3 sequence: CSVETGQGKTGANVLTF. The CDR3 region has the DNA TGCAGCGTTGAAACGGGACAGGGGAAAACTGGGGCCAACGTCCTGACTTTC.

This clonotype was observed a few times. V usage is TRBV6-2 or TRBV6-3 and J usage is TRBJ2-3, with D possibly TRBD2 on 6 matching bases. Trimming shortened V by 4 bases and J by 3 bases, and 11 bases separated the two germline ends. This CDR3 is 14 amino acids long. Germline lookup yields CDR1 MNHEY and CDR2 SVGEGT. For the CDR3, the DNA is TGTGCCAGCAGTTTGCCCCGGGAGACAGATACGCAGTATTTT. Residues: CASSLPRETDTQYF.

The V and J genes are TRBV11-2 and TRBJ2-1; the D call may be TRBD1 or TRBD2 (7 bases each). V shed 5 bases and J shed 0 bases, with 20 bases lying between them. Germline values: CDR1 SGHAT, CDR2 FQNNGV. The CDR3 is 18 amino acids. CDR3 protein: CASSTTRGGFGSYNEQFF. The CDR3 region has the DNA TGTGCCAGCAGCACAACCAGGGGGGGGTTCGGCTCCTACAATGAGCAGTTCTTC.

This clonotype was picked up many times. The chain carries TRBV6-4 and TRBJ2-1; 10 nucleotides line up with TRBD2. The germline gives CDR1 MRHNA, CDR2 SNTAGT. V was clipped by 8 bases and J by 5 bases; unmatched bases: 3. The CDR3 consists of 13 residues. This CDR3 is CASGTSDNNEQFF. The CDR3 nucleotides read TGTGCCAGCGGGACTAGCGATAACAATGAGCAGTTCTTC.

This clonotype has more than one count but fewer than ten. The chain uses TRBV5-1 and TRBJ1-2; tentatively, D is TRBD1 (6 bases). The CDR3 runs to 13 residues. Germline CDR1 SGHRS, CDR2 YFSETQ. V gave up 2 bases and J gave up 6 bases, with 11 bases separating them. Here the CDR3 reads CASSLQGGDGYTF. The CDR3 DNA sequence: TGCGCCAGCAGCTTACAGGGCGGAGATGGCTACACCTTC.

The chain uses TRBV4-1 and TRBJ1-1; 7 bases fit TRBD1. CDR1 and CDR2 (germline): MGHRA, YSYEKL. Losses at the gene ends were 0 bases for V and 0 bases for J; bases not matched to a gene: 1. The CDR3 is 15 residues long. CDR3 amino acids: CASSQDRGLNTEAFF. The CDR3 coding sequence is TGCGCCAGCAGCCAAGATAGGGGGCTGAACACTGAAGCTTTCTTT.

This chain joins TRBV7-2 and TRBJ2-1; D is unclear. The CDR3 sequence is 13 residues long. Trimming pared 1 base from V and 6 bases from J, leaving 7 bases between. Germline CDR1 is SGHTA and CDR2 is FQGNSA. This CDR3 is CASSLGFPNEQFF. CDR3 in DNA: TGTGCCAGCAGCTTAGGTTTCCCCAATGAGCAGTTCTTC. Full variable domain (outside the CDR3, taken from reference TRBV7-2 and TRBJ2-1): GAGVSQSPSNKVTEKGKDVELRCDPISGHTALYWYRQSLGQGLEFLIYFQGNSAPDKSGLPSDRFSAERTGGSVSTLTIQRTQQEDSAVYLCASSLGFPNEQFFGPGTRLTVL.